One TCR beta chain is described in this entry. cDNA serving as the sequencing template came from extracted, reverse transcribed RNA. Only in-frame clones appear in the TCRdb table, and some are missing; sequencing was by immunoSEQ multiplex PCR. The sample shows 150,000 to 200,000 clones, approximately 67% of them seen only once. The record originates from a study of CD8+ T cells in alopecia areata. Treatment described: oral pan-JAK inhibitor, 5-10 mg twice daily. V shed 1 base and J 8 bases; nucleotides not matched to a gene: 0. This CDR3 has 15 residues. From germline, CDR1 is LGHNA and CDR2 YNFKEQ. This sequence originates from a human donor with alopecia areata. The specimen comprised CD4+ T cells sorted from blood, sampled at week 49, from a patient treated with tofacitinib. V and J are TRBV4-2 and TRBJ1-6; TRBD1 matches at 12 bases. This CDR3 is CASSQGDRGHSPLHF. In DNA, the CDR3 is TGTGCCAGCAGCCAAGGGGACAGGGGGCATTCACCCCTCCACTTT.